A single sample is the source of the 32 T cell receptor beta chains below, sequenced in a study of CD8+ T cells in alopecia areata. Extraction and reverse transcription of RNA yielded cDNA as the sequencing template. Method: immunoSEQ multiplex PCR; TCRdb's copy keeps in-frame clones and lacks some. Among under 250,000 clones listed, 50% to 70% were seen once. Specimen: CD4+ T cells sorted from blood, collected at week 0. Source of these receptors: a human donor with alopecia areata.

This clone was seen a handful of times. Other DNA sequences in the sample encode the same CDR3. J is TRBJ2-7 and V is TRBV5-1; D gene uncertain. CDR3 length: 11 amino acids. The V end lost 0 bases, the J end lost 7 bases, and 5 bases lay between the germline ends. The V gene's germline CDR1 is SGHRS and CDR2 YFSETQ. As DNA, the CDR3 is TGCGCCAGCAGCTTGGAAGGGGAGCAGTACTTC. The encoded protein is CASSLEGEQYF.

The chain links TRBV18 to TRBJ2-3, with 8 bases fitting TRBD1. This CDR3 is 16 amino acids long. V lost 2 bases and J lost 4; bases outside the gene matches: 8. CDR1 is KGHSH and CDR2 is LQKENI in the germline V gene. CDR3 in amino acids: CASSPSAGGWADTQYF. CDR3 nucleotide sequence: TGTGCCAGCTCACCATCCGCAGGGGGCTGGGCAGATACGCAGTATTTT.

The rearrangement links TRBV5-5 to TRBJ1-2, with a tentative D call TRBD1 (5 bases). Germline CDR1 is SGHKS and CDR2 is YYEKEE (reference sequence). There are 14 residues in the CDR3. V gave up 5 bases and J gave up 4 bases, with 15 bases separating them. DNA of the CDR3: TGTGCCAGCAGTCACGGGGCGGAGACCTATGGCTACACCTTC. This sequence encodes CASSHGAETYGYTF.

This clone was observed a few times. The chain couples TRBV7-3 to TRBJ1-1; D unclear. Trimming took 2 bases from V and 0 from J, leaving 4 bases between them. The CDR3 covers 13 residues. Germline-derived CDR1 and CDR2 are SGHTA and FQGTGA. CDR3 sequence reads: CASSLGMNTEAFF. CDR3 in DNA: TGTGCCAGCAGCTTAGGGATGAACACTGAAGCTTTCTTT.

This chain connects TRBV7-9 to TRBJ1-1, with 7 positions matching TRBD1. CDR1 is SEHNR, CDR2 FQNEAQ, per germline (reference sequence). V trimming: 5 bases; J trimming: 3 bases; junction bases outside the gene matches: 3. The CDR3 is 13 residues long. For the CDR3, the DNA is TGTGCCAGCAGCGTTGACAGGGACACTGAAGCTTTCTTT. It translates to CASSVDRDTEAFF.

This sequence joins TRBV5-6 and TRBJ1-6; D is undetermined. In germline, CDR1 is SGHDT, CDR2 YYEEEE. The CDR3 contains 12 residues. Trimming cost V 1 base and J 8 bases, with 4 bases left between them. This CDR3 reads CASSLTHSPLHF. CDR3 DNA: TGTGCCAGCAGCTTGACCCATTCACCCCTCCACTTT. Drawing the rest from reference TRBV5-6 and TRBJ1-6, the complete variable domain is DAGVTQSPTHLIKTRGQQVTLRCSPKSGHDTVSWYQQALGQGPQFIFQYYEEEERQRGNFPDRFSGHQFPNYSSELNVNALLLGDSALYLCASSLTHSPLHFGNGTRLTVT.

The chain joins TRBV15 to TRBJ2-1; 9 bases are a match to TRBD1. The CDR3 runs 15 residues. V trimming: 4 bases; J trimming: 6 bases; junction bases outside the gene matches: 7. The germline V gene has CDR1 LNHNV and CDR2 YYDKDF (reference sequence). CDR3 sequence reads: CATSTRDRAGNEQFF. Here the CDR3 DNA reads TGTGCCACCAGCACCCGGGACAGGGCGGGCAATGAGCAGTTCTTC.

The chain couples TRBV7-2 to TRBJ1-4; TRBD1 matches at 9 bases. Trimming took 5 bases from V and 7 from J; bases not matched to a gene: 8. This CDR3 is built from 15 residues. Germline CDR1 and CDR2: SGHTA and FQGNSA. This chain's CDR3 is CASSMRQGGIEKLFF. The CDR3 DNA follows: TGTGCCAGCAGCATGAGACAGGGGGGGATTGAAAAACTGTTTTTT.

The gene calls are TRBV4-1 and TRBJ1-1; 8 nucleotides match TRBD1. Trimming cost V 0 bases and J 3 bases; bases outside gene matches: 9. The CDR3 is made up of 17 amino acids. CDR1 is MGHRA, CDR2 YSYEKL, per germline. The DNA of the CDR3 is TGCGCCAGCAGCCAAGATACTCCAGACAGGGGTCACACTGAAGCTTTCTTT. Its translation is CASSQDTPDRGHTEAFF.

The chain employs TRBV7-9 and TRBJ2-3; D unclear. Deletions cut 1 base from V and 2 bases from J, with 4 bases between. The CDR3 spans 13 residues. From germline, CDR1 is SEHNR and CDR2 FQNEAQ (reference sequence). CDR3 bases: TGTGCCAGCAGCTTAGTTCCCACAGATACGCAGTATTTT. It encodes CASSLVPTDTQYF.

The rearrangement uses TRBV7-9 and TRBJ2-2, with a weak D call TRBD2 (5 bases). V shed 3 bases and J shed 4 bases, with 9 bases lying between them. Per germline, CDR1 SEHNR and CDR2 FQNEAQ (reference sequence). The CDR3 is 14 residues long. CDR3 sequence: CASSFRRGTGELFF. The DNA for the CDR3 is TGTGCCAGCAGCTTTCGTCGGGGCACCGGGGAGCTGTTTTTT.

This clone was picked up one time. The gene calls are TRBV5-1 and TRBJ1-2, with D possibly matching TRBD1 (6 bases). V was clipped by 1 base and J by 7 bases, with 8 bases between them. The CDR3 runs 12 residues. Germline CDR1 and CDR2: SGHRS and YFSETQ. CDR3 sequence reads: CASSLQQGGYTF. The CDR3, as DNA: TGCGCCAGCAGCTTGCAACAGGGTGGCTACACCTTC.

The J gene is TRBJ2-7, the V gene TRBV5-6, with D unresolved. CDR1 is SGHDT and CDR2 is YYEEEE in the germline V gene. Deletions cut 4 bases from V and 6 bases from J, with 8 bases between. CDR3 length: 11 residues. The CDR3 is CASSVSSEQYF. Written as DNA, the CDR3 is TGTGCCAGCAGCGTTTCTAGCGAGCAGTACTTC.

This clone was seen a handful of times. The V gene is TRBV30, the J gene TRBJ2-3, with no clear D. V lost 1 base, J lost 3 bases, and 5 bases lay in between. The CDR3 has 12 amino acids. The germline V gene has CDR1 GTSNPN and CDR2 SVGIG (reference sequence). The CDR3 DNA sequence: TGTGCCTGGAGTGCAGGAACAGATACGCAGTATTTT. It translates to CAWSAGTDTQYF.

This chain's CDR3 is CASSPGTGNGGYTF. As DNA, the CDR3 is TGTGCCAGCAGCCCCGGGACAGGGAACGGTGGCTACACCTTC. The chain carries TRBV7-9 and TRBJ1-2; 9 positions agree with TRBD1. The CDR3 is made up of 14 amino acids. Germline trimming cut 5 bases from V and 7 bases from J; bases unmatched to any gene: 8. The V gene's germline CDR1 is SEHNR and CDR2 FQNEAQ (reference sequence).

The chain uses TRBV29-1 and TRBJ2-1; 9 bases align to TRBD1. V trimming: 6 bases; J trimming: 7 bases; junction bases outside the gene matches: 13. CDR3 length: 15 residues. Germline lookup yields CDR1 SQVTM and CDR2 ANQGSEA. The CDR3 loop is CSVIGGTGSGNEQFF. The CDR3 region has the DNA TGCAGCGTCATAGGTGGGACAGGGAGCGGGAATGAGCAGTTCTTC.

This clone was counted a single time. The chain couples TRBV5-1 to TRBJ2-6; possible D gene TRBD1, 6 bases. This CDR3 region has 17 residues. CDR1 SGHRS and CDR2 YFSETQ come from the germline V gene. Trimming took off 2 bases at V and 2 bases at J, with 14 bases between the two ends. This CDR3 reads CASSFQQGMTGANVLTF. The CDR3 DNA reads as TGCGCCAGCAGCTTCCAGCAGGGGATGACTGGGGCCAACGTCCTGACTTTC.

This sequence joins TRBV11-2 and TRBJ2-7, with D maybe TRBD2 (5 bases). The CDR3 is 12 residues long. V was pared by 5 bases and J by 3 bases, with 8 bases between. In germline, CDR1 is SGHAT, CDR2 FQNNGV. DNA for the CDR3: TGTGCCAGCAGCCCCGGGGTCTACGAGCAGTACTTC. Translated: CASSPGVYEQYF.

The V and J genes are TRBV6-4 and TRBJ1-3; D is ambiguous. Germline-derived CDR1 and CDR2 are MRHNA and SNTAGT. The CDR3 extends over 15 amino acids. The ends were cut back, 4 bases at V and 4 bases at J, with 14 bases in the middle. Written as DNA, the CDR3 is TGTGCCAGCAGTGCCGGCTCGGGGTCCGGAAACACCATATATTTT. Amino acid sequence: CASSAGSGSGNTIYF.

This chain connects TRBV10-3 to TRBJ2-2, with D possibly called TRBD1 or TRBD2 (5 bases each). V shed 3 bases and J shed 5 bases, with 13 bases lying between them. There are 15 residues in the CDR3. Per germline, CDR1 ENHRY and CDR2 SYGVKD. The CDR3 region is CAISDRDGGTGELFF. The DNA of the CDR3 is TGTGCCATCAGTGACCGGGACGGAGGTACCGGGGAGCTGTTTTTT.

This clone has more than one count but fewer than ten. This chain links TRBV19 with TRBJ1-2; no reliable D call. The V gene's germline CDR1 is LNHDA and CDR2 SQIVND (reference sequence). This CDR3 is built from 13 residues. Trimming cost V 5 bases and J 2 bases, with 9 bases left between them. The CDR3: CASSVQANYGYTF. CDR3 bases: TGTGCCAGTAGTGTGCAGGCGAACTATGGCTACACCTTC. Using reference TRBV19 and TRBJ1-2 for the parts outside the CDR3, the full variable domain is DGGITQSPKYLFRKEGQNVTLSCEQNLNHDAMYWYRQDPGQGLRLIYYSQIVNDFQKGDIAEGYSVSREKKESFPLTVTSAQKNPTAFYLCASSVQANYGYTFGSGTRLTVV.

V is TRBV7-2 and J is TRBJ2-7; no clear D. V gave up 5 bases and J gave up 2 bases, with 25 bases separating them. The CDR3 is 18 residues long. Germline CDR1 is SGHTA and CDR2 is FQGNSA. The CDR3 loop is CASSPEALFGRVTYEQYF. The CDR3 DNA reads TGTGCCAGCAGCCCCGAGGCCCTGTTCGGGCGCGTTACCTACGAGCAGTACTTC.

V is TRBV6-1 and J is TRBJ2-1, with D perhaps matching TRBD2 (6 bases). CDR1 and CDR2 (germline): MNHNS, SASEGT. The CDR3 contains 17 residues. V was clipped by 3 bases and J by 4 bases, with 19 bases between them. The CDR3 region has the DNA TGTGCCAGCAGTGAGTCGGGACTCCTCGGTCCTTACAATGAGCAGTTCTTC. It is translated as CASSESGLLGPYNEQFF.

This rearrangement joins TRBV7-9 to TRBJ2-7; D not resolved. The V gene's germline CDR1 is SEHNR and CDR2 FQNEAQ (reference sequence). Trimming pared 4 bases from V and 7 bases from J, leaving 8 bases between. The CDR3 runs to 11 residues. The CDR3 protein is CASSSSGEQYF. DNA of the CDR3: TGTGCCAGCAGCTCCTCCGGTGAGCAGTACTTC.

The table lists this clone with a count of one. The J gene is TRBJ1-5, the V gene TRBV18; D is uncertain. In germline, CDR1 is KGHSH, CDR2 LQKENI. CDR3 length equals 14 residues. The V and J ends lost 4 bases and 0 bases respectively, with 7 bases between them. The CDR3 DNA reads as TGTGCCAGCTCACGCCAACATAGCAATCAGCCCCAGCATTTT. It encodes CASSRQHSNQPQHF.

The genes are TRBV6-1 and TRBJ1-5; TRBD1 might be the D (5 bases). The V end was cut by 6 bases, the J end by 7 bases, with 16 bases between. The CDR3 is 14 amino acids. CDR1 is MNHNS, CDR2 SASEGT, per germline. This CDR3 reads CASSRDGQGQPQHF. The DNA for the CDR3 is TGTGCCAGCAGCCGGGACGGCCAGGGACAGCCCCAGCATTTT.

This sequence joins TRBV6-5 and TRBJ2-7; TRBD1 matches at 7 bases. With V trimmed by 6 bases and J by 2 bases, 4 bases remained unmatched. This CDR3 has 13 amino acids. From germline, CDR1 is MNHEY and CDR2 SVGAGI. The CDR3: CASRLGGTYEQYF. In nucleotides, the CDR3 is TGTGCCAGCAGGTTAGGGGGCACCTACGAGCAGTACTTC.

This chain links TRBV29-1 with TRBJ1-4; TRBD1 might be the D (6 bases). The V end lost 4 bases, the J end lost 0 bases, and 9 bases lay between the germline ends. The CDR3 has 14 residues. The germline V gene has CDR1 SQVTM and CDR2 ANQGSEA. In DNA form, the CDR3 reads TGCAGCGTTGCCTGGACAGCAACTAATGAAAAACTGTTTTTT. It specifies CSVAWTATNEKLFF. The whole variable domain, filled in from reference TRBV29-1 and TRBJ1-4, reads SAVISQKPSRDICQRGTSLTIQCQVDSQVTMMFWYRQQPGQSLTLIATANQGSEATYESGFVIDKFPISRPNLTFSTLTVSNMSPEDSSIYLCSVAWTATNEKLFFGSGTQLSVL.

CDR3 region: CASSLFGGETQYF. The DNA of the CDR3 is TGCGCCAGCAGCTTATTTGGGGGAGAGACCCAGTACTTC. The chain employs TRBV5-1 and TRBJ2-5; D assignment may be TRBD1 or TRBD2 (5 bases each). Trimming left V 2 bases short and J 4 bases short, with 9 bases between. CDR3 length: 13 residues. Germline loops: CDR1 SGHRS, CDR2 YFSETQ.

V is TRBV5-1 and J is TRBJ2-2; no definite D call. The CDR3 sequence is 13 residues long. V was shortened by 4 bases and J by 7 bases, with 11 bases between the two germline ends. Per the germline V gene, CDR1 is SGHRS and CDR2 is YFSETQ. The CDR3 region has the DNA TGCGCCAGCAGCCTCCCACTGAGCGGGGAGCTGTTTTTT. Translating it yields CASSLPLSGELFF. The variable domain in full, completed from reference TRBV5-1 and TRBJ2-2, reads KAGVTQTPRYLIKTRGQQVTLSCSPISGHRSVSWYQQTPGQGLQFLFEYFSETQRNKGNFPGRFSGRQFSNSRSEMNVSTLELGDSALYLCASSLPLSGELFFGEGSRLTVL.

This chain links TRBV27 with TRBJ2-2; 7 bases are a match to TRBD1. Germline lookup yields CDR1 MNHEY and CDR2 SMNVEV (reference sequence). This CDR3 is 14 amino acids long. V shed 5 bases and J 8 bases; nucleotides not matched to a gene: 8. CDR3 sequence: CASSPGQFGGELFF. Written as DNA, the CDR3 is TGTGCCAGCAGTCCGGGACAGTTCGGTGGGGAGCTGTTTTTT.

This clone was observed a handful of times. DNA of the CDR3: TGTGCCAGCAGCGACGGTAGCTCTGGAAACACCATATATTTT. It codes for CASSDGSSGNTIYF. The chain couples TRBV7-9 to TRBJ1-3, with D uncertain. Germline V gene lookup returns CDR1 SEHNR and CDR2 FQNEAQ (reference sequence). This CDR3 region has 14 residues. Between the trimmed V and J ends, which lost 5 bases and 0 bases, there was a span of 8 bases.